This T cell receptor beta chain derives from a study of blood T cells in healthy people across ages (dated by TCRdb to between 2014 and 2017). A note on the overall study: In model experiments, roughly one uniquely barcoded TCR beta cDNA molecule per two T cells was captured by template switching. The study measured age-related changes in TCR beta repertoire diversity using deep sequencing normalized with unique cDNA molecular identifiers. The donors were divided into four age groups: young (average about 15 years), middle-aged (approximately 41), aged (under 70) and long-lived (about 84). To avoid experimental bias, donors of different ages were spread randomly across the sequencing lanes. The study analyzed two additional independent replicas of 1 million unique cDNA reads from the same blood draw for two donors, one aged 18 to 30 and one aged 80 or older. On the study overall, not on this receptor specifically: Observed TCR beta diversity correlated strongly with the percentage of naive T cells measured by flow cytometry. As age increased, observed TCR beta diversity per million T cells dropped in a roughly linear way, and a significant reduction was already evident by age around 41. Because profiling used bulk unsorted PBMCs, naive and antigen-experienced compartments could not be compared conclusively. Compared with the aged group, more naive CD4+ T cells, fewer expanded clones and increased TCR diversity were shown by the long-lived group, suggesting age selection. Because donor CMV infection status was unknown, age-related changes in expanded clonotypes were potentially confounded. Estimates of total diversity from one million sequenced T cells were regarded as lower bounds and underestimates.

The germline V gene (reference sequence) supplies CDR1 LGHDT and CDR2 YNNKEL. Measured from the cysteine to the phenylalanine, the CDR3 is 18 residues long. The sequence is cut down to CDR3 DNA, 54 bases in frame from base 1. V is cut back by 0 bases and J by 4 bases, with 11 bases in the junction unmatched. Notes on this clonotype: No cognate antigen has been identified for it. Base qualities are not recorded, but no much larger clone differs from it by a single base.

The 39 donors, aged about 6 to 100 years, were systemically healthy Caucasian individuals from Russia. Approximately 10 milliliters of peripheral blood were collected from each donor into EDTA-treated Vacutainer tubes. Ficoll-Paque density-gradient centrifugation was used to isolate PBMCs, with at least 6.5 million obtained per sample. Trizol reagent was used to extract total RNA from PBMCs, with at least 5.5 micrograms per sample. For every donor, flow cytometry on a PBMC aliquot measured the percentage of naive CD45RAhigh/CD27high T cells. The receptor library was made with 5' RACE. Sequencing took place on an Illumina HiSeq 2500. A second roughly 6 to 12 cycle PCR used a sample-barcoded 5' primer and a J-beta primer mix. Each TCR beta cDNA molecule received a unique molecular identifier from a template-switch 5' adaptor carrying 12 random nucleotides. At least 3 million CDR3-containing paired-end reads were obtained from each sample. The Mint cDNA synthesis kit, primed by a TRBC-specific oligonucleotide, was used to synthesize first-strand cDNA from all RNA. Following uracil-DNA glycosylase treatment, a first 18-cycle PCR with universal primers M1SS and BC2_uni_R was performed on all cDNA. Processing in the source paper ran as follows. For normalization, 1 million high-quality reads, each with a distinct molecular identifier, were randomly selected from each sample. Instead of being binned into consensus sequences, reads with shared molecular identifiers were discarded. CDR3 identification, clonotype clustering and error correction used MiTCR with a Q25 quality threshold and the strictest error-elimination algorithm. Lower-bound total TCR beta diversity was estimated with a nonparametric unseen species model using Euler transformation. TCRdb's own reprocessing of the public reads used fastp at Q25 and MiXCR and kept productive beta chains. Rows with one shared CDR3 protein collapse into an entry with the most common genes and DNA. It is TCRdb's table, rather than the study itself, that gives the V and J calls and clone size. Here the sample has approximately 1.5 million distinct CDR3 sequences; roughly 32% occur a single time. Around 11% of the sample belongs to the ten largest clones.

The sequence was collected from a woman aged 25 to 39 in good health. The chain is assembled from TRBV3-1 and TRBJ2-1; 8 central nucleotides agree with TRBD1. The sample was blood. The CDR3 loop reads CASSQDLLGQAAYNEQFF. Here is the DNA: TGTGCCAGCAGCCAAGATCTTTTGGGACAGGCGGCTTACAATGAGCAGTTCTTC.